These 10 T cell receptor beta chains originate from one sample sequenced in a study of vaccination and CD4 T cells after COVID-19. Sequenced with the Oncomine TCR Beta short-read assay was DNA taken from cultured CD4+ T cells. TCRdb reprocessed the PCR reads with MiXCR, giving one entry per CDR3 protein. The table lists 20,000 to 25,000 distinct CDR3 sequences, less than 40% of them singletons. No antigens are known for them. Time point of the sample: late sampling 161 to 241 days after vaccination in a few convalescent patients. The treatment denotes: roughly ten-day PBMC culture with coronavirus spike peptide pools or control peptides (ViraFEST assay). Specimen: CD4+ T cells from blood, cultured in vitro, collected about 7 months after SARS-CoV-2 vaccination. These receptors were taken from a human donor who had recovered from COVID-19.

The V gene is TRBV19, the J gene TRBJ2-1; tentatively, D is TRBD1 (6 bases). The CDR3 length is 19 residues. Germline lookup yields CDR1 LNHDA and CDR2 SQIVND (reference sequence). With 1 base removed from V and 0 bases from J, the gap between germline ends came to 19 bases. The chain's CDR3 is CASSIAGVQGRSSYNEQFF. The DNA for the CDR3 is TGTGCCAGTAGTATAGCAGGGGTGCAGGGTAGGAGCTCCTACAATGAGCAGTTCTTC.

This clonotype was seen a few times. V is TRBV11-1 and J is TRBJ1-1; D is ambiguous. This CDR3 spans 13 amino acids. The germline CDR1 and CDR2 sequences are SGHAT and FQDESV (reference sequence). V was pared by 8 bases and J by 0 bases, with 10 bases between. This chain's CDR3 is CASSPGMNTEAFF. CDR3 DNA sequence: TGTGCCAGCTCCCCGGGCATGAACACTGAAGCTTTCTTT.

Here the CDR3 DNA reads TGTGCCAGCAGCTTGGGACTAGTCCAACCCGAGCAGTACTTC. Residues: CASSLGLVQPEQYF. This chain uses TRBV7-9 with TRBJ2-7, with 8 bases fitting TRBD2. The germline gives CDR1 SEHNR, CDR2 FQNEAQ (reference sequence). V gave up 3 bases and J gave up 6 bases; unmatched junction bases: 7. The CDR3 sequence is 14 residues long.

The chain uses TRBV24-1 and TRBJ1-2; D possibly corresponds to TRBD1 (5 bases). V was clipped by 4 bases and J by 4 bases, with 18 bases between them. Looked up from germline, CDR1 is KGHDR and CDR2 is SFDVKD. This CDR3 has 16 amino acids. Here the CDR3 reads CATSDTGKDKVYGYTF. CDR3 DNA sequence: TGTGCCACCAGTGACACCGGAAAGGACAAAGTCTATGGCTACACCTTC.

The CDR3 loop reads CASSNPPGRSNQPQHF. DNA of the CDR3: TGTGCCAGTAGTAATCCCCCCGGGAGAAGCAATCAGCCCCAGCATTTT. The chain carries TRBV19 and TRBJ1-5; D is undetermined. The V and J ends lost 4 bases and 1 base respectively, with 14 bases between them. This CDR3 spans 16 amino acids. The germline V gene has CDR1 LNHDA and CDR2 SQIVND (reference sequence).

The chain couples TRBV4-1 to TRBJ1-5; 8 bases are a match to TRBD1. The trim removed 4 bases at V and 4 bases at J, leaving 3 bases unmatched. CDR1 and CDR2 from the germline V gene are MGHRA and YSYEKL. The CDR3 length is 14 residues. This chain's CDR3 is CASSPDRANQPQHF. As DNA, the CDR3 is TGCGCCAGCAGCCCGGACAGGGCGAATCAGCCCCAGCATTTT.

This clonotype was seen a handful of times. This chain uses TRBV6-1 with TRBJ2-7; weak D call: TRBD2 (5 bases). Deletions cut 8 bases from V and 2 bases from J, with 7 bases between. Germline CDR1 MNHNS, CDR2 SASEGT. This CDR3 has 11 amino acids. The CDR3 loop is CASRRAYEQYF. The CDR3 nucleotides are TGTGCCAGCCGGCGGGCCTACGAGCAGTACTTC.

This clonotype was seen once. V is TRBV18 and J is TRBJ2-5, with D tentatively TRBD1 (5 bases). V gave up 3 bases and J gave up 3 bases, with 8 bases separating them. The germline V gene has CDR1 KGHSH and CDR2 LQKENI. CDR3 size: 13 residues. The CDR3 DNA follows: TGTGCCAGCTCACCGAGCAGGGAAGAGACCCAGTACTTC. Protein product: CASSPSREETQYF.

The chain recombines TRBV6-2 or TRBV6-3 with TRBJ2-2; D may correspond to TRBD1 or TRBD2 (6 bases each). CDR1 is MNHEY, CDR2 SVGEGT, per germline. With 2 bases removed from V and 0 bases from J, the gap between germline ends came to 10 bases. The CDR3 covers 16 residues. The CDR3 loop is CASSYQEGANTGELFF. Here the CDR3 DNA reads TGTGCCAGCAGTTACCAGGAGGGGGCGAACACCGGGGAGCTGTTTTTT.

Points on this clonotype: One junction end does not reproduce the germline sequence, and a read error may be involved. V is TRBV28 and J is TRBJ2-6, with TRBD2 identical over 8 bases. CDR1 and CDR2 (germline): MDHEN, SYDVKM. The CDR3 is 15 residues long. The CDR3, as DNA: TGTGCCAGCAGTCGGGGGGGGACTGGTGCCAACGTCCTGACTTTC. Protein sequence: CASSRGGTGANVLTF.